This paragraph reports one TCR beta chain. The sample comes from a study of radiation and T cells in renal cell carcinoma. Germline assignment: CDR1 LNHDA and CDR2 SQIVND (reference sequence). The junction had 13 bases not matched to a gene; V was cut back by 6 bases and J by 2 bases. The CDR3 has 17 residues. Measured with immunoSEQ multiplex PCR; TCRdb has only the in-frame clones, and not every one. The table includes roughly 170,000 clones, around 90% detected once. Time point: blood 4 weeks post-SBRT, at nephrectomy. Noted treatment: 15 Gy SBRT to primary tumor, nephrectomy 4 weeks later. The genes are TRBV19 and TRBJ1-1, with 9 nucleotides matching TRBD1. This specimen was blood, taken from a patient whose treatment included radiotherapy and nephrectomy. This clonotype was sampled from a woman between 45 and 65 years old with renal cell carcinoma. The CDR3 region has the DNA TGTGCCAGTAGAGAGCGCACAGGGGGCGTAGGAAACACTGAAGCTTTCTTT. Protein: CASRERTGGVGNTEAFF.